This T cell receptor beta chain was captured by sequencing in a study of blood T cell repertoires in COVID-19 (TCRdb year 2020). For the wider study: The collaborator samples originated in the United States, Italy and Spain and spanned the acute and convalescent phases of COVID-19. The material from the prospective study consisted of cDNA or gDNA derived from T cells, B-cell-depleted T cells, or PBMCs. The dataset comprised deeply sampled blood TCRbeta repertoires from subjects exposed to, actively infected with, or recovered from COVID-19. The repertoires were made available in a free public database intended to serve as a resource for research on the immune response to SARS-CoV-2. Samples came from the ongoing ImmuneRACE study (first 160 participants) plus 1,254 subjects from 6 global collaborators. Sample metadata almost always included a de-identified subject ID, COVID-19 status, age in years and sex. Where available, HLA class I and class II types were taken from metadata supplied by the sample provider and were not determined by assay-based typing. Study-level results and caveats: Clinical and demographic metadata were provided uncurated, with the amount varying by source and participant.

From cysteine to phenylalanine, the CDR3 is 13 amino acids long. Of all the DNA, just the CDR3 is kept, 39 bases in frame from base 1. Trimmed from V: 6 bases; trimmed from J: 4 bases; junction bases lacking a gene match: 6. CDR1 is given as SQVTM and CDR2 as ANQGSEA, both from the germline V gene. This clone was found many times. Its antigen has not been determined. Within one base of it there is no much larger clone, and no base qualities were kept. One collaborating source in Seattle enrolled patients while the patients were actively infected and followed the patients over time throughout the course of disease. Whole blood was collected in K2EDTA tubes by collaborating institutions according to the institutions' own protocols. For TCRbeta analysis, collaborators shipped samples as frozen whole blood, isolated PBMCs, or DNA extracted from either of those sample types. The immunoSEQ Assay, a bias-controlled multiplex PCR, was used to amplify TCRbeta CDR3 regions from genomic DNA. Per the original workflow: Within the assay, amplification of reference gene primers was used to estimate how many nucleated cells each sample contained. To quantify the absolute abundance of each unique TCRbeta CDR3 rearrangement, sequence reads were collapsed and filtered. For each sample, productive Simpson clonality was calculated by taking the square root of Simpson's diversity index across productive rearrangements. TCRdb took over this immuneACCESS table, retaining in-frame rearrangements with V and J assigned. Such tables are incomplete; in checked studies, under half of the missing clones stem from an unresolved V gene, and the remainder is unexplained. Clone size and the V and J calls come from that table; the DNA yielded D and trimming. The sample table records some 140,000 clones; around 82% of these occur just once. 0.63% of the sample is held by the ten biggest clonotypes.

The source material was peripheral blood. The origin of this receptor is a man between 60 and 75 years old with COVID-19, enrolled during active disease. The rearrangement combines TRBV29-1 with TRBJ1-2; TRBD1 lines up with 9 middle nucleotides. The nucleotides are TGCAGCGTAGGAACGGGACAGGGCTATGGCTACACCTTC. It translates to CSVGTGQGYGYTF.